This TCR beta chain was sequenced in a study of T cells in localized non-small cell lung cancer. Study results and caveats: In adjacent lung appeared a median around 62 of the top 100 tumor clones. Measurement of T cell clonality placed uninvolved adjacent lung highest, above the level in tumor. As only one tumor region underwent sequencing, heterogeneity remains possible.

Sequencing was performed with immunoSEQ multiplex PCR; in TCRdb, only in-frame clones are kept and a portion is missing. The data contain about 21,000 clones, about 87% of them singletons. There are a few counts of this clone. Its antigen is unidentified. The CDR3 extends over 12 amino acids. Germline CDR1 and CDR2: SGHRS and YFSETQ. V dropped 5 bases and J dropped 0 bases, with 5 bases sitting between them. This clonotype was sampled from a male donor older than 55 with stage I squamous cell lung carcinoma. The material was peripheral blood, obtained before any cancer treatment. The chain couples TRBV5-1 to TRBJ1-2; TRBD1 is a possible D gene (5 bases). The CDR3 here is CASRGANYGYTF. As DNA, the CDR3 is TGCGCCAGCAGGGGGGCTAACTATGGCTACACCTTC.